This T cell receptor (beta chain) stems from a study of CD8+ T cells in alopecia areata. Once RNA had been extracted, it was reverse transcribed into cDNA to act as the sequencing template. Sequenced by immunoSEQ multiplex PCR; TCRdb stores in-frame clones only, minus some. Here the sample spans more than 150,000 clones, 55% to 70% being singletons. Treatment defined: oral pan-JAK inhibitor, 5-10 mg twice daily. This clone has only a few counts. Trimming removed 1 base from V and 1 base from J, with 8 bases in between. In germline, CDR1 is SGHVS, CDR2 FNYEAQ. The CDR3 consists of 15 residues. The TCR comes from a human donor with alopecia areata. The sample in question was CD4+ T cells sorted from blood, obtained at week 4, from a patient treated with tofacitinib. The gene calls are TRBV7-6 and TRBJ2-1; D gene unclear. The CDR3 DNA reads as TGTGCCAGCAGCTTAGAGTGGGGATCCTACAATGAGCAGTTCTTC. Translated, it gives CASSLEWGSYNEQFF.